Below, 3 T cell receptor beta chains from the same sample are listed, as sequenced in a study of identical twins (dated by TCRdb to the mid-2010s). The library relied on 5' RACE. The data were produced on an Illumina HiSeq 2000. TCRdb reprocessed the public reads (quality trimming at Q25 with fastp, clone calling with MiXCR) and kept in-frame beta chains. Every entry covers one CDR3 protein and lists the most common genes and DNA from its rows. The sample profile shows around 650,000 distinct CDR3 sequences; just over 7% of them were found once. The leading ten clones occupy 1.5% to 2% of the sample. The sample was also reused in another study, on yellow fever vaccine responses in identical twins.

Sequences were obtained from PBMCs. These receptor sequences come from a woman in her late teens or twenties in good health.

The chain recombines TRBV6-1 with TRBJ1-1; D may be TRBD1 (6 bases). Germline loops: CDR1 MNHNS, CDR2 SASEGT. V shed 9 bases and J shed 1 base, with 21 bases lying between them. CDR3 size: 16 residues. CDR3 in amino acids: CASVKGGMGENTEAFF. The CDR3 coding sequence is TGTGCCAGTGTAAAAGGGGGGATGGGGGAGAACACTGAAGCTTTCTTT.

This chain uses TRBV20-1 with TRBJ2-1; 8 positions agree with TRBD2. CDR1 is DFQATT, CDR2 SNEGSKA, per germline (reference sequence). The CDR3 spans 14 residues. Here the CDR3 DNA reads TGCAGAGGGATTGCGGGAGGAGGGTACAATGAGCAGTTCTTC. Protein product: CRGIAGGGYNEQFF.

This clonotype was counted many times. The chain employs TRBV28 and TRBJ2-7; 14 positions agree with TRBD2. Looked up from germline, CDR1 is MDHEN and CDR2 is SYDVKM. The CDR3 is 13 residues long. V was pared by 8 bases and J by 4 bases, with 1 base of the junction left unmatched. The CDR3 sequence is CASGTSGSYEQYF. The DNA of the CDR3 is TGTGCCAGCGGGACTAGCGGGAGTTACGAGCAGTACTTC.